Presented here are 21 T cell receptor beta chains from one specimen sequenced in a study of CD8 T cells in Susac syndrome. The RNA input was about 0.5 to 1 ug, and it was reverse transcribed with random hexamers. MiXCR, run by TCRdb on the immunoSEQ multiplex PCR reads, gives a single entry per CDR3 protein. The sample carries under 550,000 distinct CDR3 sequences, more than 70% recorded once. Specimen: CD8+ T cells from PBMCs. These receptors all stem from a human donor with multiple sclerosis.

The genes are TRBV29-1 and TRBJ1-1; a possible D gene is TRBD1 (6 bases). Deletions cut 6 bases from V and 0 bases from J, with 20 bases between. This CDR3 has 16 amino acids. Germline CDR1 is SQVTM and CDR2 is ANQGSEA. For the CDR3, the DNA is TGCAGCGTCGGCCCCTACCTACAGGGTTTGAACACTGAAGCTTTCTTT. Translation gives CSVGPYLQGLNTEAFF.

V gene TRBV9 combines with J gene TRBJ1-1; no definite D call. The CDR3 extends over 14 amino acids. Per germline, CDR1 SGDLS and CDR2 YYNGEE. The germline V and J ends were trimmed by 0 bases and 5 bases, with 11 bases remaining between them. CDR3 amino acids: CASSVAEGRTEAFF. The DNA for the CDR3 is TGTGCCAGCAGCGTAGCTGAGGGCCGGACTGAAGCTTTCTTT. The complete variable domain, with remaining parts taken from reference TRBV9 and TRBJ1-1, reads DSGVTQTPKHLITATGQRVTLRCSPRSGDLSVYWYQQSLDQGLQFLIQYYNGEERAKGNILERFSAQQFPDLHSELNLSSLELGDSALYFCASSVAEGRTEAFFGQGTRLTVV.

This sequence joins TRBV6-2 or TRBV6-3 and TRBJ2-2; D tentatively reads TRBD1 or TRBD2 (5 bases each). Germline CDR1 and CDR2: MNHEY and SVGEGT. The V gene lost 2 bases and the J gene lost 5 bases, with 12 bases spanning the gap. The CDR3 is 15 residues long. The CDR3 reads CASSYEGYATGELFF. For the CDR3, the DNA is TGTGCCAGCAGTTACGAGGGGTATGCAACCGGGGAGCTGTTTTTT.

This clonotype has just one count. The chain's CDR3 is CASTPGRDTYEQYF. CDR3 bases: TGTGCCAGCACCCCCGGCAGGGACACTTACGAGCAGTACTTC. V gene TRBV28 combines with J gene TRBJ2-7; tentatively, D is TRBD1 (6 bases). CDR1 and CDR2 from the germline V gene are MDHEN and SYDVKM. V was clipped by 7 bases and J by 4 bases, with 17 bases between them. This CDR3 is built from 14 residues.

CDR3 nucleotides: TGTGCCAGCAGCTTTTGGACAGGAGTGGAGACCCAGTACTTC. It yields the protein CASSFWTGVETQYF. The chain uses TRBV5-4 and TRBJ2-5; 7 nucleotides agree with TRBD1. The CDR3 is 14 amino acids. Unmatched junction bases numbered 6, after V lost 2 bases and J lost 5 bases. CDR1 and CDR2 from the germline V gene are SGHNT and YYREEE (reference sequence).

In this sample, this clonotype turned up once. The chain uses TRBV10-1 and TRBJ1-1; D may be TRBD1 (6 bases). CDR1 is WNHNN, CDR2 SYGVQD, per germline (reference sequence). This CDR3 has 14 residues. V dropped 4 bases and J dropped 3 bases, with 12 bases sitting between them. CDR3 bases: TGCGCCAGCAGTGTTTCACAGGGAGACACTGAAGCTTTCTTT. It encodes CASSVSQGDTEAFF.

This rearrangement joins TRBV27 to TRBJ1-1; D is unclear. V lost 3 bases, J lost 1 base, and 6 bases lay in between. This CDR3 comprises 13 residues. CDR1 and CDR2 from the germline V gene are MNHEY and SMNVEV (reference sequence). In nucleotides, the CDR3 is TGTGCCAGCAGTTTGTACCAGAACACTGAAGCTTTCTTT. Amino acids: CASSLYQNTEAFF.

The rearrangement joins TRBV27 to TRBJ2-7; maybe TRBD2 (6 bases). The CDR3 totals 14 residues. Germline V lookup: CDR1 MNHEY, CDR2 SMNVEV (reference sequence). V dropped 5 bases and J dropped 1 base, with 12 bases sitting between them. The CDR3 sequence: CASSAGGFSYEQYF. The CDR3 bases are TGTGCCAGCAGTGCCGGGGGTTTTTCCTACGAGCAGTACTTC.

The chain uses TRBV6-1 and TRBJ2-7; D unresolved. The CDR3 spans 13 residues. Germline CDR1 and CDR2: MNHNS and SASEGT. V dropped 3 bases and J dropped 7 bases, with 13 bases sitting between them. CDR3: CASSEWPEEEQYF. CDR3 nucleotides: TGTGCCAGCAGTGAGTGGCCCGAGGAGGAGCAGTACTTC.

The V call is TRBV5-5, the J call TRBJ2-5; TRBD1 matches at 7 bases. V gave up 0 bases and J gave up 5 bases; unmatched junction bases: 7. CDR3 length: 15 amino acids. Germline V gene data show CDR1 as SGHKS and CDR2 as YYEKEE (reference sequence). The CDR3 spells CASSLGQGVFETQYF. CDR3 nucleotides: TGTGCCAGCAGCTTGGGGCAGGGGGTGTTTGAGACCCAGTACTTC.

The V call is TRBV30, the J call TRBJ2-7, with 9 nucleotides matching TRBD2. With V trimmed by 3 bases and J by 0 bases, 6 bases remained unmatched. The length of the CDR3 is 15 residues. In germline, CDR1 is GTSNPN, CDR2 SVGIG (reference sequence). The CDR3 here is CAWSLYSGSSYEQYF. The DNA of the CDR3 is TGTGCCTGGAGCCTCTATAGCGGGAGCTCCTACGAGCAGTACTTC. The whole variable domain, filled in from reference TRBV30 and TRBJ2-7, reads SQTIHQWPATLVQPVGSPLSLECTVEGTSNPNLYWYRQAAGRGLQLLFYSVGIGQISSEVPQNLSASRPQDRQFILSSKKLLLSDSGFYLCAWSLYSGSSYEQYFGPGTRLTVT.

This clonotype was seen a few times. V gene TRBV7-3 combines with J gene TRBJ2-1; D gene uncertain. V shed 3 bases and J shed 0 bases, with 9 bases lying between them. This CDR3 spans 15 amino acids. The germline V gene has CDR1 SGHTA and CDR2 FQGTGA. The CDR3 here is CASSLVVSSYNEQFF. As DNA, the CDR3 is TGTGCCAGCAGCTTGGTGGTTAGCTCCTACAATGAGCAGTTCTTC.

The chain recombines TRBV27 with TRBJ2-7; 7 bases fit TRBD1. The V and J ends lost 2 bases and 2 bases, in that order; junction bases with no gene match: 12. Germline-derived CDR1 and CDR2 are MNHEY and SMNVEV (reference sequence). This CDR3 spans 17 amino acids. CDR3 nucleotides: TGTGCCAGCAGTTTACAAGTCGACAGGGTCGGGACCTACGAGCAGTACTTC. Translated: CASSLQVDRVGTYEQYF.

A few counts support this clonotype. CDR3 in amino acids: CASSLGGPSYEQYF. The CDR3 region has the DNA TGTGCCAGCAGCTTGGGGGGACCAAGTTACGAGCAGTACTTC. The rearrangement uses TRBV5-6 and TRBJ2-7; either TRBD1 or TRBD2 may supply D (5 bases each). This CDR3 has 14 amino acids. Trimming removed 0 bases from V and 4 bases from J, with 11 bases in between. Germline V gene lookup returns CDR1 SGHDT and CDR2 YYEEEE.

CDR3 amino acids: CASSSVRSGRFGEQFF. CDR3 in DNA: TGTGCCAGCAGCTCCGTACGTAGCGGGAGGTTCGGTGAGCAGTTCTTC. The chain is built from TRBV11-1 and TRBJ2-1; 10 nucleotides match TRBD2. CDR1 is SGHAT and CDR2 is FQDESV in the germline V gene (reference sequence). V shed 4 bases and J 9 bases; nucleotides not matched to a gene: 12. This CDR3 has 16 amino acids.

The chain combines TRBV5-4 with TRBJ2-7; D is possibly TRBD2 (5 bases). CDR1 and CDR2 (germline): SGHNT, YYREEE (reference sequence). The CDR3 has 14 residues. The ends were cut back, 1 base at V and 2 bases at J, with 10 bases in the middle. This chain's CDR3 is CASSLFSTTYEQYF. In nucleotides, the CDR3 is TGTGCCAGCAGCTTGTTTTCGACTACCTACGAGCAGTACTTC.

J is TRBJ2-7 and V is TRBV5-1, with no clear D. The CDR3 is 11 residues long. Between the trimmed V and J ends, which lost 4 bases and 7 bases, there was a span of 9 bases. Germline assignment: CDR1 SGHRS and CDR2 YFSETQ. The CDR3, as DNA: TGCGCCAGCAGCCTGACTGAAGAGCAGTACTTC. It codes for CASSLTEEQYF. Full variable domain (outside the CDR3, taken from reference TRBV5-1 and TRBJ2-7): KAGVTQTPRYLIKTRGQQVTLSCSPISGHRSVSWYQQTPGQGLQFLFEYFSETQRNKGNFPGRFSGRQFSNSRSEMNVSTLELGDSALYLCASSLTEEQYFGPGTRLTVT.

This clonotype has just a few counts. This chain uses TRBV6-1 with TRBJ1-1; D is perhaps TRBD1 (6 bases). This CDR3 comprises 13 residues. Germline values: CDR1 MNHNS, CDR2 SASEGT. V lost 6 bases, J lost 4 bases, and 12 bases lay in between. The CDR3 loop reads CASRAGTTTEAFF. CDR3 nucleotide sequence: TGTGCCAGCAGGGCCGGGACAACCACTGAAGCTTTCTTT.

The chain is built from TRBV5-1 and TRBJ1-4; D unclear. Germline lookup yields CDR1 SGHRS and CDR2 YFSETQ. The CDR3 loop spans 17 amino acids. Trimming stripped 0 bases from V and 4 bases from J, with 16 bases between. The CDR3 loop reads CASSLGTTGNLNEKLFF. CDR3 coding DNA: TGCGCCAGCAGCTTGGGCACTACCGGGAACCTTAATGAAAAACTGTTTTTT.

V is TRBV27 and J is TRBJ2-1; TRBD2 matches at 12 bases. Germline trimming cut 4 bases from V and 6 bases from J; bases unmatched to any gene: 7. Germline V gives CDR1 MNHEY, CDR2 SMNVEV (reference sequence). This CDR3 has 16 amino acids. The CDR3 bases are TGTGCCAGCAGTTCGATTCTAGCGGGAGGGGGCAATGAGCAGTTCTTC. Amino acids: CASSSILAGGGNEQFF.

This clonotype was counted only a few times. The chain is built from TRBV7-9 and TRBJ2-7, with 10 bases that match TRBD1. Germline CDR1 and CDR2: SEHNR and FQNEAQ (reference sequence). The CDR3 consists of 15 residues. With 5 bases clipped from V and 6 bases from J, the junction kept 10 bases outside the gene matches. In nucleotides, the CDR3 is TGTGCCAGCAGCCCGCCGGGACAGGGGTTCGGCGAGCAGTACTTC. Its protein product is CASSPPGQGFGEQYF. Full variable domain (outside the CDR3, taken from reference TRBV7-9 and TRBJ2-7): DTGVSQNPRHKITKRGQNVTFRCDPISEHNRLYWYRQTLGQGPEFLTYFQNEAQLEKSRLLSDRFSAERPKGSFSTLEIQRTEQGDSAMYLCASSPPGQGFGEQYFGPGTRLTVT.